This T cell receptor (beta chain) comes out of a study of blood T cell repertoires in COVID-19. Study background: The United States, Italy and Spain provided the acute and convalescent COVID-19 samples. The analysed material was cDNA or gDNA that came from T cells, B-cell-depleted T cells, or PBMCs.

This clone was seen a few times. Germline V gives CDR1 SEHNR, CDR2 FQNEAQ (reference sequence). The CDR3 has 14 residues. With V trimmed by 5 bases and J by 3 bases, 6 bases remained unmatched. Per the authors' pipeline: Amplification with reference gene primers provided the estimates of nucleated cell counts. The protocol was immunoSEQ multiplex PCR, while the TCRdb copy is restricted to in-frame clones and leaves out a portion. V and J calls and clone size follow that table, whereas D and trimming were derived from the DNA. Among tens of thousands of clones listed, 85% to 90% were seen once. Material for sequencing was peripheral blood. This TCR derives from a man aged 50-59 years with active COVID-19. The chain combines TRBV7-9 with TRBJ1-2, with TRBD1 matching over 7 bases. The CDR3 DNA sequence: TGTGCCAGCAGCCTCGTACAGGGGTACTATGGCTACACCTTC. As protein: CASSLVQGYYGYTF.